This T cell receptor beta chain was retrieved from a study of regulatory T cells in long-lasting Graves disease. Construction of TCR beta libraries relied on iRepertoire HTBI primers and on Arm-PCR targeting CDR3 regions. One entry per CDR3 protein results from TCRdb running MiXCR on the multiplex PCR reads. The top ten hold 9.5% to 12% of the sample, which has 350,000 to 500,000 distinct CDR3 sequences, 16% seen once. Concerning this clonotype: An end of the junction differs from the germline gene, which may be a read error.

The germline gives CDR1 MNHEY, CDR2 SMNVEV (reference sequence). The length of the CDR3 is 14 residues. Time point described: newly diagnosed GD, antithyroid drugs for less than 3 months. Extracted RNA from PBMCs served as the source of the TCR library. Another study also made use of these data, one on T cells in Graves' hyperthyroidism and ophthalmopathy. This second study notes: Diagnosis of hyperthyroidism was new in patients aged 18 to 65, and its duration was under 2 months. Lactation, pregnancy, other autoimmune disease or uncontrolled infection led to exclusion of patients.

Here the sequenced sample was peripheral blood mononuclear cells (PBMCs), taken at new diagnosis, from a patient treated with antithyroid drugs. V usage is TRBV27 and J usage is TRBJ1-3; weak D call: TRBD1 (6 bases). This receptor was identified in a woman between 25 and 40 years old with Graves disease. CDR3 residues: CASSQQGTGNTVYF. The CDR3 bases are TGTGCCAGCAGTCAACAGGGTACGGGAAACACCGTATATTTT.